The sequence of this T cell receptor (beta chain) was determined in a study of T cells in Graves' hyperthyroidism and ophthalmopathy. This clonotype came up many times. Its target is unknown. Trimming cost V 6 bases and J 2 bases, with 11 bases left between them. Per the germline V gene, CDR1 is DFQATT and CDR2 is SNEGSKA (reference sequence). The CDR3 length is 12 residues. Study-level findings and limits: Within blood appeared most thyroid clonotypes that had expanded above 0.001.

With a duration under 2 months, the hyperthyroidism was newly diagnosed in patients aged 18 to 65. Regions amplified from RNA transcripts were the TCR beta CDR3 regions. With the HTBI primer set, the TCR CDR3 went through a first round of RT-PCR. TCRdb itself ran the multiplex PCR reads through MiXCR, one entry per CDR3 protein. The table includes approximately 590,000 distinct CDR3 sequences, more than 45% detected once. V usage is TRBV20-1 and J usage is TRBJ2-7, with D unclear. The specimen was peripheral blood or thyroid tissue (not recorded which). The sequence came from a woman aged 18-29 years with Graves' hyperthyroidism. The CDR3 spells CSASDGPYEQYF. CDR3 in DNA: TGCAGTGCATCGGACGGCCCCTACGAGCAGTACTTC.